Included here is one T cell receptor (beta chain) sequence, with context. This sample is part of a study of blood T cell repertoires in COVID-19. In the study overall: Spain, Italy and the United States supplied samples that represented acute and convalescent COVID-19. T cells, B-cell-depleted T cells, or PBMCs supplied cDNA or gDNA.

Methods used by the authors: How many nucleated cells were present was estimated from reference gene primer amplification. Sequencing was performed with immunoSEQ multiplex PCR; in TCRdb, only in-frame clones are kept and a portion is missing. The V and J calls and clone size were taken over from that table, and D and trimming were inferred from the DNA. The table includes more than 140,000 clones, approximately 83% detected once. The CDR3 sequence is 12 residues long. Per the germline V gene, CDR1 is MNHEY and CDR2 is SVGAGI. Trimming cost V 9 bases and J 4 bases; bases outside gene matches: 3. The clonotype was recovered from a human donor in a cohort sampled during active COVID-19. The sequenced sample consisted of peripheral blood. The genes are TRBV6-5 and TRBJ2-5, with TRBD2 matching over 9 bases. CDR3 DNA sequence: TGTGCCAGTCAAGCGGGAGGAGAGACCCAGTACTTC. Translation: CASQAGGETQYF.